The 29 T cell receptor delta chains reported below all come from one sample, sequenced in a study of Vδ1+ human thymocytes. Antigens of these TCRs are unknown. Study conclusions and caveats: Highly polyclonal TRG and TRD repertoires with Gaussian CDR3 length distributions appeared in thymus.

Sequences come from RNA converted to cDNA by reverse transcription. Pooled V-gene forward primers with one constant-region reverse primer generated the CDR3 amplicons by multiplex PCR. TCRdb re-identified clones in the multiplex PCR reads via CATT. The data show around 56,000 delta-chain clones, about 15% seen once. The sequencing input was Vdelta1+ gamma-delta thymocytes from the thymus. Subset specified: FACS-sorted CD3+ TCRalphabeta- TCRVdelta1+ TCRVdelta2- thymocytes. These receptors all come from a girl in the first two years of life who had congenital heart surgery.

The V gene is TRDV1, the J gene TRDJ1; D is uncertain. This CDR3 spans 11 amino acids. V lost 5 bases to trimming and J lost 2 bases, with 3 bases between them. Per the germline V gene, CDR1 is TSWWSYY and CDR2 is QGS. CDR3 nucleotides: TGTGCTCTTGGGTATACCGATAAACTCATCTTT. Translated: CALGYTDKLIF.

This chain joins TRDV1 and TRDJ1, with 8 bases matching TRDD2. The CDR3 has 18 amino acids. V lost 9 bases to trimming and J lost 6 bases; unmatched junction nucleotides: 24. The germline V gene encodes CDR1 TSWWSYY and CDR2 QGS. CDR3 sequence (DNA): TGTGCTCTCTCTTTACTTCCTACAGGAGATACGCGACCGTATAAACTCATCTTT. As protein: CALSLLPTGDTRPYKLIF.

The rearrangement joins TRDV2 to TRDJ1; 8 bases map to TRDD3. Trimming took 0 bases from V and 2 from J; bases not matched to a gene: 34. This CDR3 has 25 residues. CDR1 and CDR2 from the germline V gene are GEAIGNYY and EKD. As DNA, the CDR3 is TGTGCCTGTGACACCGTCAAATTTGTAGTTTGCCGGCCTGGAATTACTGGGGGGCTTACCGATAAACTCATCTTT. Its translation is CACDTVKFVVCRPGITGGLTDKLIF.

Concerning this clone itself: This could be a read error, since a much larger clone is one nucleotide away. Other DNA sequences in the sample encode the same CDR3. The rearrangement joins TRAV29/DV5 to TRDJ1; D remains ambiguous. Germline CDR1 and CDR2: NSMFDY and ISSIKDK. This CDR3 is built from 11 residues. CDR3 sequence reads: CAAQVIDKLIF. The CDR3 nucleotides are TGTGCCGCCCAAGTCATAGATAAACTCATCTTT.

This chain connects TRDV1 to TRDJ1, with TRDD2 matching over 9 bases. From germline, CDR1 is TSWWSYY and CDR2 QGS. The junction had 22 bases not matched to a gene; V was cut back by 2 bases and J by 0 bases. This CDR3 has 22 amino acids. The CDR3 bases are TGTGCTCTTGGGGAAATCCCCTTCCTACACGGGGAAATTTCTTCGTACACCGATAAACTCATCTTT. This codes for CALGEIPFLHGEISSYTDKLIF.

The gene calls are TRDV1 and TRDJ1; no clear D. The ends were cut back, 1 base at V and 3 bases at J, with 12 bases in the middle. From germline, CDR1 is TSWWSYY and CDR2 QGS. This CDR3 contains 15 residues. As DNA, the CDR3 is TGTGCTCTTGGGGAACGGGACCGGGCGGCCGATAAACTCATCTTT. Translated, it gives CALGERDRAADKLIF.

Only a few counts were recorded for this clone. Other DNA sequences of this sample code for an identical CDR3. The chain uses TRDV1 and TRDJ1, with 10 bases that match TRDD3. Looked up from germline, CDR1 is TSWWSYY and CDR2 is QGS. The CDR3 runs to 19 residues. Trimming cost V 0 bases and J 3 bases; bases outside gene matches: 13. The CDR3 bases are TGTGCTCTTGGGGAACTGCGGGCCAAGACTGGGGGATCGGCCGATAAACTCATCTTT. It codes for CALGELRAKTGGSADKLIF.

There are a few counts of this clone. The chain uses TRDV1 and TRDJ1; 12 bases fit TRDD3. V lost 5 bases, J lost 0 bases, and 34 bases stayed unmatched. The CDR3 consists of 26 residues. Germline V gives CDR1 TSWWSYY, CDR2 QGS. CDR3: CALGTSFLLASFTGGYPPPHTDKLIF. For the CDR3, the DNA is TGTGCTCTTGGGACCTCATTCCTACTTGCTTCTTTCACTGGGGGATACCCTCCCCCACACACCGATAAACTCATCTTT.

Comment on this clone: This clone may be a read error of a much larger clone one base away. The same CDR3 also results from other DNA sequences found in this sample. The rearrangement uses TRAV29/DV5 and TRDJ1; D is uncertain. V was cut by 0 bases and J by 5 bases, with 8 bases left in between. The CDR3 contains 12 residues. Germline lookup yields CDR1 NSMFDY and CDR2 ISSIKDK. Here the CDR3 reads CAASVQEDKLIF. Here the CDR3 DNA reads TGTGCAGCAAGCGTCCAGGAAGATAAACTCATCTTT.

The chain employs TRDV1 and TRDJ1; D gene ambiguous. CDR1 TSWWSYY and CDR2 QGS come from the germline V gene. V dropped 2 bases and J dropped 0 bases, with 16 bases sitting between them. This CDR3 region has 17 residues. The CDR3 sequence is CALGEGGHRVYTDKLIF. DNA of the CDR3: TGTGCTCTTGGGGAAGGCGGACATAGAGTGTACACCGATAAACTCATCTTT.

V is TRDV1 and J is TRDJ1; a possible D gene is TRDD3 (7 bases). Trimming took 3 bases from V and 1 from J, leaving 30 bases between them. Germline V gene sequence: CDR1 TSWWSYY, CDR2 QGS. The CDR3 contains 21 residues. CDR3 in amino acids: CALGDAVLLRVLGFTTDKLIF. The CDR3 DNA follows: TGTGCTCTTGGGGACGCGGTCCTCCTACGGGTACTGGGGTTTACCACCGATAAACTCATCTTT.

The rearrangement joins TRDV1 to TRDJ1, with 8 bases matching TRDD3. From germline, CDR1 is TSWWSYY and CDR2 QGS. This CDR3 contains 16 residues. The trim removed 2 bases at V and 0 bases at J, leaving 5 bases unmatched. The CDR3 is CALGEGVLGDTDKLIF. The CDR3 bases are TGTGCTCTTGGGGAAGGGGTACTGGGGGACACCGATAAACTCATCTTT.

This chain uses TRDV1 with TRDJ1, with D maybe TRDD2 (6 bases). V lost 4 bases to trimming and J lost 2 bases, with 32 bases between them. Per germline, CDR1 TSWWSYY and CDR2 QGS. CDR3 length: 21 amino acids. The CDR3 bases are TGTGCTCTTGGGGGTTGGCCTTCCCTCGGTAGTGGGGCCAAGGGTACCGATAAACTCATCTTT. Protein: CALGGWPSLGSGAKGTDKLIF.

This chain joins TRDV2 and TRDJ1, with D maybe TRDD3 (6 bases). This CDR3 region has 16 residues. V shed 3 bases and J shed 4 bases, with 20 bases lying between them. Germline loops: CDR1 GEAIGNYY, CDR2 EKD. CDR3 sequence (DNA): TGTGCCTGTGACCTCGACGCTGGGGACCGAGGCGATAAACTCATCTTT. Protein: CACDLDAGDRGDKLIF.

This clone was found a few times. This chain uses TRDV1 with TRDJ1, with unresolved D. Between the trimmed V and J ends, which lost 1 base and 0 bases, there was a span of 24 bases. This CDR3 contains 20 residues. The germline gives CDR1 TSWWSYY, CDR2 QGS. CDR3 nucleotide sequence: TGTGCTCTTGGGGAACCGTCTCGTGCTCCCGGGACCTATTACACCGATAAACTCATCTTT. Its protein product is CALGEPSRAPGTYYTDKLIF.

There are a few counts of this clone. This chain connects TRDV1 to TRDJ1; 10 bases agree with TRDD3. The germline gives CDR1 TSWWSYY, CDR2 QGS. The CDR3 is made up of 16 amino acids. J was trimmed by 6 bases and V by 6 bases; bases with no gene match: 13. CDR3 DNA: TGTGCTCTTGGCGAGACTGGGGGATTTCGGGATTATAAACTCATCTTT. Translating it yields CALGETGGFRDYKLIF.

The chain employs TRDV1 and TRDJ1; the D gene could be TRDD2 or TRDD3 (6 bases each). The germline V and J ends were trimmed by 1 base and 0 bases, with 24 bases remaining between them. CDR3 length equals 20 residues. Germline CDR1 is TSWWSYY and CDR2 is QGS. The CDR3: CALGEPPRPFPGINTDKLIF. The CDR3 nucleotides read TGTGCTCTTGGGGAACCCCCTCGTCCCTTCCCGGGGATCAACACCGATAAACTCATCTTT.

This clone was observed a few times. The chain is built from TRDV1 and TRDJ1; 12 bases map to TRDD3. Germline V gene lookup returns CDR1 TSWWSYY and CDR2 QGS. The CDR3 totals 22 residues. J was trimmed by 0 bases and V by 1 base; bases with no gene match: 18. CDR3 coding DNA: TGTGCTCTTGGGGAACCAAACGTCGCCCCTGGGGGATACGAGCTGTACACCGATAAACTCATCTTT. It yields the protein CALGEPNVAPGGYELYTDKLIF.

The chain links TRDV1 to TRDJ1, with 7 bases aligning to TRDD3. CDR1 and CDR2 (germline): TSWWSYY, QGS. The V and J ends lost 3 bases and 8 bases, in that order; junction bases with no gene match: 3. CDR3 length: 12 amino acids. CDR3 region: CALGDLGGKLIF. CDR3 DNA: TGTGCTCTTGGGGACCTGGGGGGGAAACTCATCTTT.

The rearrangement joins TRDV1 to TRDJ1; D might be TRDD2 or TRDD3, each matching 9 bases. This CDR3 is built from 26 residues. Deletions cut 1 base from V and 0 bases from J, with 42 bases between. The germline CDR1 and CDR2 sequences are TSWWSYY and QGS. This CDR3 is CALGEPRQAFLRGGLLGDLNTDKLIF. CDR3 bases: TGTGCTCTTGGGGAACCCCGGCAGGCCTTCCTACGTGGTGGATTACTGGGGGACCTTAACACCGATAAACTCATCTTT.

Only a few counts were recorded for this clone. This chain joins TRDV1 and TRDJ1, with TRDD3 matching 11 bases. V shed 2 bases and J 1 base; nucleotides not matched to a gene: 9. Per germline, CDR1 TSWWSYY and CDR2 QGS. This CDR3 spans 18 amino acids. The CDR3 region is CALGEYSHWGIGTDKLIF. CDR3 in DNA: TGTGCTCTTGGGGAATACTCCCACTGGGGGATAGGCACCGATAAACTCATCTTT.

The chain carries TRDV1 and TRDJ1; perhaps TRDD2 as D (6 bases). V was clipped by 3 bases and J by 0 bases, with 11 bases between them. This CDR3 spans 15 amino acids. Germline V gene lookup returns CDR1 TSWWSYY and CDR2 QGS. CDR3 residues: CALGEGLPHTDKLIF. CDR3 coding DNA: TGTGCTCTTGGGGAGGGCCTTCCCCACACCGATAAACTCATCTTT.

The V gene is TRDV2, the J gene TRDJ1; the D gene is possibly TRDD1 (6 bases). The germline V and J ends were trimmed by 7 bases and 6 bases, with 32 bases remaining between them. From germline, CDR1 is GEAIGNYY and CDR2 EKD. The CDR3 sequence is 18 residues long. The DNA for the CDR3 is TGTGCCTGCCGAAATAAAGGTCCCATTACCCTACTGACGAATAAACTCATCTTT. This encodes CACRNKGPITLLTNKLIF.

This clone was recorded a few times. The chain combines TRDV1 with TRDJ1; 8 nucleotides align to TRDD3. J lost 0 bases, V lost 1 base, and 19 bases had no gene match. Per germline, CDR1 TSWWSYY and CDR2 QGS. CDR3 size: 21 residues. The CDR3 DNA sequence: TGTGCTCTTGGGGAACGCAAAGGGGTCCCCCGTACTGGGGGGGACACCGATAAACTCATCTTT. Translated, it gives CALGERKGVPRTGGDTDKLIF.

This chain joins TRDV1 and TRDJ1; D may be TRDD3 (6 bases). CDR3 length: 17 residues. Germline lookup yields CDR1 TSWWSYY and CDR2 QGS. V lost 4 bases, J lost 11 bases, and 29 bases lay in between. CDR3 sequence: CALGGPSPADTGCSLIF. CDR3 DNA: TGTGCTCTTGGGGGTCCTTCGCCGGCGGATACTGGGTGTTCGCTCATCTTT.

This clone occurred a few times. The V and J genes are TRDV1 and TRDJ1, with 12 bases lining up with TRDD3. Germline V CDR1 and CDR2: TSWWSYY, QGS. The CDR3 totals 19 residues. Trimming removed 4 bases from V and 0 bases from J; junction bases left unmatched: 12. CDR3 sequence reads: CALGGEFTGGYLYTDKLIF. The CDR3 DNA follows: TGTGCTCTTGGGGGAGAATTTACTGGGGGATACCTGTACACCGATAAACTCATCTTT.

This clone was seen more than once but under ten times. The chain couples TRDV2 to TRDJ3; 10 bases map to TRDD3. The germline gives CDR1 GEAIGNYY, CDR2 EKD. V shed 3 bases, J shed 0 bases, and the junction held 19 bases outside the gene matches. CDR3 length: 23 amino acids. The CDR3: CACDLSPYWGIPQSSWDTRQMFF. Here the CDR3 DNA reads TGTGCCTGTGACCTGTCACCATACTGGGGGATTCCCCAAAGCTCCTGGGACACCCGACAGATGTTTTTC.

V and J are TRDV1 and TRDJ1; perhaps TRDD3 as D (5 bases). CDR3 size: 19 residues. The germline CDR1 and CDR2 sequences are TSWWSYY and QGS. Trimming took 1 base from V and 0 from J, leaving 21 bases between them. CDR3 protein: CALGEPARPGVAYTDKLIF. DNA for the CDR3: TGTGCTCTTGGGGAACCTGCTCGTCCGGGGGTTGCGTACACCGATAAACTCATCTTT.

The chain has TRDV1 and TRDJ1, with D possibly being TRDD2 (6 bases). The CDR3 is made up of 24 amino acids. CDR1 and CDR2 (germline): TSWWSYY, QGS. The V and J ends lost 2 bases and 0 bases respectively, with 37 bases between them. The CDR3 DNA is TGTGCTCTTGGGGAAGGGAGAAGGGGGCCCTATCCTACTACCCTACTTGGTAACACCGATAAACTCATCTTT. It codes for CALGEGRRGPYPTTLLGNTDKLIF.